A single sample gave rise to the 32 T cell receptor beta chains below, sequenced in a study of T-cell memory formation after mild COVID-19. TCRdb recomputed calls from the 5' RACE reads with MiXCR, one row per CDR3 protein. Among some 130,000 distinct CDR3 sequences listed, less than 6.5% were seen once. Sequenced input: PBMCs or a T cell subset sorted from them (not recorded which). These TCRs come from an adult woman who had mild COVID-19 (a few samples of this study predate the infection). Cell type and time point are not known.

This clonotype was seen only a few times. The chain is built from TRBV7-2 and TRBJ2-5, with 8 bases identical to TRBD2. V shed 0 bases and J 5 bases; nucleotides not matched to a gene: 5. The CDR3 length is 15 residues. CDR1 SGHTA and CDR2 FQGNSA come from the germline V gene. In nucleotides, the CDR3 is TGTGCCAGCAGCTTAGCCTCTATAGCGGGGGAGACCCAGTACTTC. It encodes CASSLASIAGETQYF.

In its sample, this clonotype was seen a few times. The chain carries TRBV9 and TRBJ1-2; no definite D call. This CDR3 has 13 residues. V was clipped by 0 bases and J by 5 bases, with 8 bases between them. The germline gives CDR1 SGDLS, CDR2 YYNGEE. CDR3 loop: CASSVDEGYGYTF. The CDR3 region has the DNA TGTGCCAGCAGCGTAGACGAGGGATATGGCTACACCTTC. Complete variable domain (other parts from reference TRBV9 and TRBJ1-2): DSGVTQTPKHLITATGQRVTLRCSPRSGDLSVYWYQQSLDQGLQFLIQYYNGEERAKGNILERFSAQQFPDLHSELNLSSLELGDSALYFCASSVDEGYGYTFGSGTRLTVV.

V is TRBV28 and J is TRBJ1-2; D is perhaps TRBD1 (5 bases). V was clipped by 3 bases and J by 4 bases, with 21 bases between them. The CDR3 covers 17 residues. CDR1 and CDR2 (germline): MDHEN, SYDVKM. The CDR3 DNA sequence: TGTGCCAGCAGTTTGGTTACGGGGCGGGTGCAGGGCTATGGCTACACCTTC. Amino acid sequence: CASSLVTGRVQGYGYTF.

The chain employs TRBV7-2 and TRBJ2-3; 13 nucleotides match TRBD2. Per the germline V gene, CDR1 is SGHTA and CDR2 is FQGNSA. V lost 3 bases, J lost 12 bases, and 6 bases stayed unmatched. CDR3 length: 14 amino acids. The chain's CDR3 is CASSFGLAGALQYF. DNA for the CDR3: TGTGCCAGCAGCTTCGGACTAGCGGGGGCCCTTCAGTATTTT.

This clonotype has ten or more counts. The chain is built from TRBV9 and TRBJ2-3; D gene uncertain. Germline CDR1 and CDR2: SGDLS and YYNGEE. V was trimmed by 1 base and J by 1 base, leaving 10 bases between them. There are 15 residues in the CDR3. The CDR3 protein is CASSVFLAGTDTQYF. In DNA form, the CDR3 reads TGTGCCAGCAGCGTATTTTTGGCGGGCACAGATACGCAGTATTTT.

This clonotype was seen more than once but under ten times. J is TRBJ2-5 and V is TRBV18, with 9 bases identical to TRBD2. Per germline, CDR1 KGHSH and CDR2 LQKENI. Trimming at V came to 8 bases and at J to 1 base, leaving 5 bases not matched to a gene. The CDR3 runs to 14 residues. CDR3 DNA sequence: TGTGCCAGCACACGTAGCGGGAGCCAAGAGACCCAGTACTTC. Translation gives CASTRSGSQETQYF.

The chain joins TRBV12-3 or TRBV12-4 to TRBJ1-5, with 10 nucleotides matching TRBD1. V lost 5 bases, J lost 6 bases, and 4 bases stayed unmatched. The CDR3 extends over 14 amino acids. The DNA for the CDR3 is TGTGCCAGCAGTCGCAGGACAGGGGGTCAGCCCCAGCATTTT. This translates into CASSRRTGGQPQHF.

V and J are TRBV30 and TRBJ2-2, with a tentative D call TRBD1 (6 bases). The CDR3 spans 14 residues. Germline values: CDR1 GTSNPN, CDR2 SVGIG (reference sequence). V shed 2 bases and J shed 0 bases, with 7 bases lying between them. The CDR3 region is CAWSRTANTGELFF. The DNA for the CDR3 is TGTGCCTGGAGTAGGACAGCGAACACCGGGGAGCTGTTTTTT. Full variable domain (remainder filled in from reference TRBV30 and TRBJ2-2): SQTIHQWPATLVQPVGSPLSLECTVEGTSNPNLYWYRQAAGRGLQLLFYSVGIGQISSEVPQNLSASRPQDRQFILSSKKLLLSDSGFYLCAWSRTANTGELFFGEGSRLTVL.

This clonotype was recorded a few times. This chain connects TRBV12-3 or TRBV12-4 to TRBJ2-7; TRBD1 agrees at 8 bases. The ends lost 5 bases at V and 6 bases at J; junction bases unmatched: 9. The CDR3 is made up of 14 amino acids. Here the CDR3 reads CASSGVRGRFEQYF. In nucleotides, the CDR3 is TGTGCCAGCAGTGGGGTCAGGGGGCGGTTCGAGCAGTACTTC.

Only a few counts were recorded for this clonotype. J is TRBJ2-4 and V is TRBV6-5; 10 bases are a match to TRBD2. CDR1 and CDR2 from the germline V gene are MNHEY and SVGAGI. The V segment lost 2 bases and the J segment 1 base; nucleotides outside the gene matches: 2. The CDR3 is 16 amino acids. The CDR3 bases are TGTGCCAGCAGTTACCTAGCGGGAGTTGCCAAAAACATTCAGTACTTC. As protein: CASSYLAGVAKNIQYF.

This chain connects TRBV20-1 to TRBJ2-4; 9 positions match TRBD2. From germline, CDR1 is DFQATT and CDR2 SNEGSKA (reference sequence). Losses at the gene ends were 5 bases for V and 4 bases for J; bases not matched to a gene: 6. The CDR3 is 14 amino acids. CDR3 protein: CSARAGGHKNIQYF. The CDR3 DNA reads as TGCAGTGCTCGAGCGGGGGGACATAAAAACATTCAGTACTTC.

The J gene is TRBJ1-2, the V gene TRBV7-2, with TRBD1 identical over 7 bases. The CDR3 length is 14 residues. Germline assignment: CDR1 SGHTA and CDR2 FQGNSA. With V trimmed by 5 bases and J by 1 base, 4 bases remained unmatched. CDR3 loop: CASSPWDSNYGYTF. CDR3 in DNA: TGTGCCAGCAGCCCGTGGGACAGTAACTATGGCTACACCTTC.

This chain connects TRBV19 to TRBJ1-1, with a weak D call TRBD1 (5 bases). Germline V gene lookup returns CDR1 LNHDA and CDR2 SQIVND (reference sequence). V shed 7 bases and J shed 1 base, with 13 bases lying between them. CDR3 size: 14 residues. The CDR3 protein is CASKREDTNTEAFF. CDR3 coding DNA: TGTGCCAGTAAACGTGAGGACACGAACACTGAAGCTTTCTTT.

The chain combines TRBV4-2 with TRBJ1-1; D may be TRBD1 (6 bases). The CDR3 runs 16 residues. Trimming removed 3 bases from V and 2 bases from J, with 16 bases in between. The germline V gene encodes CDR1 LGHNA and CDR2 YNFKEQ. CDR3 nucleotide sequence: TGTGCCAGCAGCCATCAGGAGGACAGATATAACACTGAAGCTTTCTTT. Its protein is CASSHQEDRYNTEAFF.

There are many counts of this clonotype. V and J are TRBV6-5 and TRBJ2-1; the D call may be TRBD1 or TRBD2 (5 bases each). This CDR3 has 14 amino acids. Germline CDR1 MNHEY, CDR2 SVGAGI. V was pared by 2 bases and J by 3 bases, with 8 bases between. DNA of the CDR3: TGTGCCAGCAGTTACAGAGGGGACTACAATGAGCAGTTCTTC. It is translated as CASSYRGDYNEQFF.

CDR3 bases: TGTGCCAGCAGTGCAGCCCCTAGGGTGCGGGGCGAGCAGTACTTC. Its protein product is CASSAAPRVRGEQYF. The J gene is TRBJ2-7, the V gene TRBV7-9, with D maybe TRBD2 (6 bases). CDR1 is SEHNR, CDR2 FQNEAQ, per germline (reference sequence). V was cut by 6 bases and J by 6 bases, with 21 bases left in between. CDR3 size: 15 residues.

This clonotype was recorded at least ten times. The V gene is TRBV7-3, the J gene TRBJ2-3; possibly TRBD2 for D (6 bases). The CDR3 runs to 18 residues. V lost 4 bases to trimming and J lost 2 bases, with 22 bases between them. Germline V gene data show CDR1 as SGHTA and CDR2 as FQGTGA. The CDR3 nucleotides read TGTGCCAGCAGCTCTCCCCGGGGGTTAGAGGGAGTCACAGATACGCAGTATTTT. This codes for CASSSPRGLEGVTDTQYF.

This clonotype was seen ten or more times. The chain recombines TRBV4-2 with TRBJ2-1; possibly TRBD1 or TRBD2 for D (6 bases each). V was cut by 5 bases and J by 2 bases, with 16 bases left in between. This CDR3 region has 16 residues. The germline V gene encodes CDR1 LGHNA and CDR2 YNFKEQ. The CDR3 sequence is CASSTQGGSAYNEQFF. The CDR3 coding sequence is TGTGCCAGCAGCACCCAAGGGGGGTCTGCCTACAATGAGCAGTTCTTC.

This clonotype was picked up a small number of times. V is TRBV19 and J is TRBJ2-3, with TRBD2 identical over 8 bases. Germline CDR1 LNHDA, CDR2 SQIVND (reference sequence). V lost 6 bases, J lost 0 bases, and 14 bases stayed unmatched. The CDR3 length is 18 residues. CDR3 DNA sequence: TGTGCCAGTAGAGAGGGGCTTATAGCGGGACGGAGCACAGATACGCAGTATTTT. Its translation: CASREGLIAGRSTDTQYF.

CDR3 in DNA: TGTGCCAGCAGCTCATTCCGGGACTCCTATGGCTACACCTTC. As protein: CASSSFRDSYGYTF. The genes are TRBV7-2 and TRBJ1-2; maybe TRBD1 (5 bases). V lost 4 bases and J 4 bases, leaving 13 bases between the germline ends. The CDR3 loop spans 14 amino acids. Looked up from germline, CDR1 is SGHTA and CDR2 is FQGNSA.

The V gene is TRBV9, the J gene TRBJ2-3; D uncertain. There are 15 residues in the CDR3. The V end was cut by 0 bases, the J end by 1 base, with 9 bases between. CDR1 SGDLS and CDR2 YYNGEE come from the germline V gene. The CDR3 is CASSVERTRTDTQYF. In DNA, the CDR3 is TGTGCCAGCAGCGTAGAGAGGACCCGCACAGATACGCAGTATTTT. Together with reference TRBV9 and TRBJ2-3, the CDR3 gives the full variable domain: DSGVTQTPKHLITATGQRVTLRCSPRSGDLSVYWYQQSLDQGLQFLIQYYNGEERAKGNILERFSAQQFPDLHSELNLSSLELGDSALYFCASSVERTRTDTQYFGPGTRLTVL.

This clonotype occurred many times. The J gene is TRBJ2-1, the V gene TRBV5-1; D gene ambiguous. Trimming pared 0 bases from V and 4 bases from J, leaving 11 bases between. CDR3 length equals 15 residues. CDR1 is SGHRS, CDR2 YFSETQ, per germline. CDR3 region: CASSLVAAEYNEQFF. For the CDR3, the DNA is TGCGCCAGCAGCTTGGTTGCGGCGGAGTACAATGAGCAGTTCTTC.

This clonotype was recorded at least ten times. This chain connects TRBV3-1 to TRBJ1-1; 7 bases line up with TRBD1. CDR1 is LGHDT and CDR2 is YNNKEL in the germline V gene (reference sequence). The V segment lost 4 bases and the J segment 5 bases; nucleotides outside the gene matches: 7. The CDR3 runs 14 residues. The CDR3 coding sequence is TGTGCCAGCAGCCCCTCCCAGGGGGGGACTGAAGCTTTCTTT. Translated: CASSPSQGGTEAFF.

This clonotype has a count of ten or more. This sequence joins TRBV11-2 and TRBJ1-2; the D gene is possibly TRBD1 (5 bases). Per germline, CDR1 SGHAT and CDR2 FQNNGV. V was cut by 5 bases and J by 2 bases, with 9 bases left in between. CDR3 length equals 13 residues. The CDR3 reads CASSPAGNYGYTF. The CDR3 DNA sequence: TGTGCCAGCAGCCCCGCAGGGAACTATGGCTACACCTTC.

This clonotype was observed many times. J is TRBJ2-3 and V is TRBV29-1, with D unresolved. This CDR3 contains 12 residues. The V end lost 6 bases, the J end lost 0 bases, and 7 bases lay between the germline ends. The germline CDR1 and CDR2 sequences are SQVTM and ANQGSEA. Here the CDR3 reads CSVSTSTDTQYF. For the CDR3, the DNA is TGCAGCGTCTCGACCAGCACAGATACGCAGTATTTT.

A few counts support this clonotype. This chain uses TRBV3-1 with TRBJ1-2; the D is unclear. V lost 4 bases and J lost 7, with 19 bases in between. Looked up from germline, CDR1 is LGHDT and CDR2 is YNNKEL (reference sequence). This CDR3 is 15 amino acids long. CDR3 in DNA: TGTGCCAGCAGCCGAGCCGCCACTAGTAGTTCTGGCTACACCTTC. This encodes CASSRAATSSSGYTF.

The gene calls are TRBV7-9 and TRBJ2-7; weak D call: TRBD1 (6 bases). The CDR3 sequence is 14 residues long. V was clipped by 3 bases and J by 4 bases, with 13 bases between them. CDR1 and CDR2 (germline): SEHNR, FQNEAQ (reference sequence). CDR3 residues: CASSFYQGKYEQYF. The CDR3 bases are TGTGCCAGCAGCTTTTATCAGGGGAAGTACGAGCAGTACTTC.

This clonotype was seen a few times. The V gene is TRBV6-5, the J gene TRBJ1-2; possible D gene TRBD1, 5 bases. V gave up 6 bases and J gave up 3 bases, with 14 bases separating them. This CDR3 contains 14 residues. CDR1 is MNHEY, CDR2 SVGAGI, per germline. CDR3 DNA: TGTGCCAGCAGCTCTATAGGGGAATACTATGGCTACACCTTC. Translation: CASSSIGEYYGYTF.

This chain links TRBV27 with TRBJ1-1; D not resolved. CDR3 length: 14 residues. The V and J ends lost 4 bases and 7 bases respectively, with 16 bases between them. CDR1 MNHEY and CDR2 SMNVEV come from the germline V gene (reference sequence). Here the CDR3 DNA reads TGTGCCAGCAGTTCATTCTCCGGTCTCGGTGAAGCTTTCTTT. Residues: CASSSFSGLGEAFF.

The V gene is TRBV6-5, the J gene TRBJ1-4, with 10 bases fitting TRBD1. The CDR3 runs to 15 residues. CDR1 MNHEY and CDR2 SVGAGI come from the germline V gene. With 5 bases clipped from V and 7 bases from J, the junction kept 7 bases outside the gene matches. CDR3 loop: CASSNPRTGGEKLFF. DNA for the CDR3: TGTGCCAGCAGTAACCCGCGGACAGGGGGTGAAAAACTGTTTTTT.

This clonotype was seen more than once but under ten times. The chain is built from TRBV4-1 and TRBJ2-4; 12 nucleotides line up with TRBD2. The CDR3 is 16 amino acids. Germline V gene sequence: CDR1 MGHRA, CDR2 YSYEKL. With V trimmed by 4 bases and J by 8 bases, 9 bases remained unmatched. CDR3 amino acids: CASSRTSGKGIDIQYF. DNA of the CDR3: TGCGCCAGCAGCCGGACTAGCGGGAAGGGAATAGACATTCAGTACTTC.

This clonotype occurred many times. The chain links TRBV4-3 to TRBJ2-7; no definite D call. The CDR3 length is 14 residues. The germline V gene has CDR1 LGHNA and CDR2 YSLEER. The V end was cut by 1 base, the J end by 3 bases, with 10 bases between. The CDR3 DNA sequence: TGCGCCAGCAGCCAAGCGGCCCCGGGCTACGAGCAGTACTTC. This codes for CASSQAAPGYEQYF.